This entry concerns a single T cell receptor beta chain. What it recognizes is unknown. The CDR3 spans 15 residues. The germline CDR1 and CDR2 sequences are SGDLS and YYNGEE. The V gene end was trimmed by 3 bases and the J gene end by 7 bases; junction bases not matched to a gene: 6. This record comes from a study of beta chain features in type 1 diabetes. Study-wide points: Significant though moderate, a shortening of TCRB CDR3s appeared in all four CD4+ subsets of Type 1 diabetes patients. Insertions at VDJ junctions were less frequent in type 1 diabetes patients. These patients also deleted more nucleotides at the same junctions.

Isolated RNA was reverse transcribed in full, so expressed TCRB transcripts were sequenced. Only in-frame clones appear in the TCRdb table, and some are missing; sequencing was by immunoSEQ multiplex PCR. The sample lists 45,000 to 60,000 clones, around 60% occurring once. The TCR originated in a woman aged 25 to 39 with type 1 diabetes. This chain connects TRBV9 to TRBJ2-1, with TRBD2 identical over 11 bases. The specimen was stem cell memory CD4+ T cells from blood. CDR3 bases: TGTGCCAGCAGCGAGACTAGCGGGATCTGGAATGAGCAGTTCTTC. Translation gives CASSETSGIWNEQFF.